This T cell receptor (beta chain) was recorded in a study of neurological immune-mediated disorders (dated by TCRdb to the late 2010s). General notes on the study: The study compared peripheral blood TCR-beta repertoires of HTLV-I-associated myelopathy (HAM/TSP) patients, multiple sclerosis patients and healthy controls using UMI-based sequencing. Of the roughly 70 subjects in the cohort, about 15 were HAM/TSP patients, approximately 34 were multiple sclerosis patients, and some 20 were healthy controls. The 100 to 110 TCR-beta libraries covered PBMC samples along with longitudinal samples, technical triplicates, and paired sorted CD4+ and CD8+ T-cell subsets.

To synthesize cDNA, template-switch 5'RACE was performed with a primer carrying a 10-nucleotide random unique molecular identifier so that each TCR transcript was tagged. Over 180 million TCR-beta sequences, covering 15-18 subjects, were produced in each sequencing run. The RNeasy kit was used to extract total RNA. Using the KAPA Real-time Library Amplification kit, TCR-beta VDJ regions were amplified with primers for the TCR constant region and the 5'RACE anchor. Sample indexes and Illumina adaptors were added in a first PCR, and a second PCR then increased library yield. After Ampure bead purification, the TCR product of roughly 650 bp was size-selected on a 2% E-gel SizeSelection system. Before pooling, library quality was checked on a Bioanalyzer, concentration was measured with Qubit, and libraries were quantified with the Kapa Library Quantification kit. An Illumina HiSeq 2500 sequenced the libraries paired-end 2 x 150 bp. To increase sequence diversity, about 23-30% phiX was spiked into each library pool. Processing in the source paper ran as follows. The quality-filtered reads were processed with the UMI-based MiGEC pipeline, whose error correction step removed more than 80% of the raw TCR sequences. IMGT germline references were used for aligning VDJ genes, and each clonotype was defined as a unique CDR3 amino acid sequence together with its V-J genes. Clonal expansion, Shannon diversity and CDR3 relatedness were evaluated with VDJtools (CalcPairwiseDistances, ClusterSamples), while phylogenetic trees were built in CLCbio workbench. A clone was classed as expanded if it had 8 or more unique UMIs, a cutoff based on coefficient-of-variation modelling across technical triplicates. Starting from the raw public reads, TCRdb applied fastp trimming at Q25, assembled clones with MiXCR and retained in-frame beta chains. Rows with a matching CDR3 protein are joined into one entry that keeps the most common DNA and genes. Clone size and V and J calls follow TCRdb, not the original study. The sample includes over 65,000 distinct CDR3 sequences, with roughly 9% observed a single time. About 1.7% of the sample comes from the top ten.

Spanning cysteine to phenylalanine, the CDR3 consists of 15 amino acids. Only the CDR3 portion is preserved as DNA: 45 bases, with reading frame beginning at the first base. The germline V gene sets CDR1 to MGHRA and CDR2 to YSYEKL. V is shortened by 4 bases, J by 4 bases, and the region joining them spans 11 bases. Blood bank volunteers in Maryland, USA served as the healthy controls. For the unsorted PBMC libraries, 2 million PBMCs were stored in RNAlater at -80 degrees C until RNA extraction and were used to generate the libraries. Peripheral blood was subjected to Ficoll-Hypaque density gradient centrifugation to isolate PBMCs, which were then cryopreserved in liquid nitrogen. There are many counts of this clonotype. Its antigen is still unknown. Base qualities are missing; no much larger clone stands one base away. Here is what the overall study found, with its caveats: Expanded clones from different subjects shared no identical CDR3 amino acid sequences, which suggests that TCR-beta repertoires were private in all groups. TCR clonal expansion was highest in HAM/TSP patients and lowest in MS patients, with MS patients falling below even healthy controls.

Specimen: PBMCs. The chain links TRBV4-1 with TRBJ2-6; TRBD1 is perhaps the D gene, given 6 matching bases. The receptor was derived from a man over 45 in good health. CDR3 region: CASSPRGGGANVLTF. The DNA reads as follows: TGCGCCAGCAGCCCCAGGGGTGGAGGGGCCAACGTCCTGACTTTC.